The T cell receptor beta chain described here comes from a study of CD8 T cells in ankylosing spondylitis. CDR1 SGDLS and CDR2 YYNGEE come from the germline V gene. Trimming at V came to 4 bases and at J to 3 bases, leaving 13 bases not matched to a gene. CDR3 length: 17 residues. Study conclusions and caveats: Among TCR beta sequences, a motif of under 10 highly homologous variants appeared characteristic of ankylosing spondylitis blood.

TCRdb processed the 5' RACE reads anew with MiXCR; each CDR3 protein has one entry. The sample yields roughly 42,000 distinct CDR3 sequences, 2.5% to 3% seen once. This clonotype occurred many times. Its antigen is as yet unknown. The source is a male donor with ankylosing spondylitis or in good health (not recorded which). The chain links TRBV9 to TRBJ2-1, with TRBD2 matching 7 bases. The sample was blood, either unsorted or a sorted T cell fraction (not recorded which). The CDR3 sequence is CASSSQQGGRGYNEQFF. CDR3 DNA: TGTGCCAGCAGCTCCCAGCAAGGCGGGAGAGGCTACAATGAGCAGTTCTTC.